This passage covers 14 T cell receptor beta chains from one sample sequenced in a study of cytomegalovirus exposure and HLA in healthy donors. The PCR had 60 Vbeta and 13 Jbeta primers. Profiling relied on immunoSEQ multiplex PCR, and the TCRdb table lists in-frame clones only, not all of them. The table includes under 100,000 clones, roughly 76% detected once. Sequencing was carried out using PBMCs. All receptors come from a human donor in good health.

The J gene is TRBJ2-7, the V gene TRBV29-1, with TRBD1 matching 8 bases. With 4 bases clipped from V and 3 bases from J, the junction kept 5 bases outside the gene matches. Germline loops: CDR1 SQVTM, CDR2 ANQGSEA. This CDR3 is 13 amino acids long. DNA for the CDR3: TGCAGCGTTGCCAGGACAGGGAACTACGAGCAGTACTTC. It is translated as CSVARTGNYEQYF.

The gene calls are TRBV5-1 and TRBJ1-1; no reliable D call. This CDR3 comprises 15 residues. The V gene's germline CDR1 is SGHRS and CDR2 YFSETQ. V lost 0 bases and J lost 0, with 9 bases in between. CDR3 protein: CASSLAISVNTEAFF. Here the CDR3 DNA reads TGCGCCAGCAGCTTGGCCATTTCAGTGAACACTGAAGCTTTCTTT.

This clone was observed a few times. The chain uses TRBV11-1 and TRBJ2-5, with a weak D call TRBD1 (5 bases). V lost 1 base and J lost 5, with 14 bases in between. The CDR3 has 15 amino acids. CDR1 and CDR2 (germline): SGHAT, FQDESV (reference sequence). As DNA, the CDR3 is TGTGCCAGCAGCTTAGGGGCAGGGATTATGGAGACCCAGTACTTC. Translated: CASSLGAGIMETQYF.

The V gene is TRBV6-5, the J gene TRBJ1-2; 7 bases fit TRBD1. V shed 2 bases, J shed 8 bases, and the junction held 5 bases outside the gene matches. This CDR3 comprises 13 residues. CDR1 and CDR2 (germline): MNHEY, SVGAGI. CDR3 sequence reads: CASSYRGQPGYTF. Written as DNA, the CDR3 is TGTGCCAGCAGTTACAGGGGGCAGCCAGGCTACACCTTC.

The J gene is TRBJ2-7, the V gene TRBV7-2, with 9 nucleotides matching TRBD2. The CDR3 extends over 15 amino acids. Germline CDR1 SGHTA, CDR2 FQGNSA. V shed 1 base, J shed 6 bases, and the junction held 7 bases outside the gene matches. The CDR3 bases are TGTGCCAGCAGCTTAGGGCTAGCGGGAACCCGCGAGCAGTACTTC. Translating gives CASSLGLAGTREQYF.

The gene calls are TRBV5-1 and TRBJ2-3; the D gene is possibly TRBD1 (6 bases). This CDR3 is built from 14 residues. Trimming cost V 3 bases and J 2 bases, with 10 bases left between them. CDR1 SGHRS and CDR2 YFSETQ come from the germline V gene. CDR3 sequence: CASSSTGHTDTQYF. As DNA, the CDR3 is TGCGCCAGCAGCTCAACGGGACACACAGATACGCAGTATTTT.

V usage is TRBV6-5 and J usage is TRBJ1-1, with 8 bases identical to TRBD1. The CDR3 covers 15 residues. CDR1 is MNHEY, CDR2 SVGAGI, per germline. After removal of 2 bases from V and 6 bases from J, the junction contained 8 bases not matched to a gene. The CDR3 DNA reads TGTGCCAGCAGTTACGGACAGGGAATAATCTCTGAAGCTTTCTTT. Translated: CASSYGQGIISEAFF.

This clone was counted between two and nine times. The V and J genes are TRBV6-4 and TRBJ2-1; 10 bases agree with TRBD2. Trimming took 6 bases from V and 8 from J; bases not matched to a gene: 7. Germline loops: CDR1 MRHNA, CDR2 SNTAGT. This CDR3 is built from 14 residues. CDR3 nucleotides: TGTGCCAGCAGAGTAGCGGGAGGTCACGATGAGCAGTTCTTC. It specifies CASRVAGGHDEQFF.

V usage is TRBV6-5 and J usage is TRBJ1-5; D possibly corresponds to TRBD1 (5 bases). This CDR3 spans 15 amino acids. The V end lost 5 bases, the J end lost 4 bases, and 15 bases lay between the germline ends. Germline V lookup: CDR1 MNHEY, CDR2 SVGAGI. CDR3 bases: TGTGCCAGCAGTCCTCAGGGATTAGGAAATCAGCCCCAGCATTTT. This codes for CASSPQGLGNQPQHF.

This chain connects TRBV7-2 to TRBJ2-5, with 13 bases fitting TRBD2. Matching the DNA end better, TRBJ2-7 makes the J call doubtful. CDR1 is SGHTA and CDR2 is FQGNSA in the germline V gene. The CDR3 loop spans 18 amino acids. CDR3 sequence (DNA): TGTGCCAGCAGCCAAAATCCGGGACTAGCGGGAAGGGGGTACGAGCAGTACTTC. It codes for CASSQNPGLAGRGYEQYF.

The genes are TRBV5-6 and TRBJ2-2; 7 positions match TRBD1. CDR1 and CDR2 (germline): SGHDT, YYEEEE. Germline trimming cut 4 bases from V and 7 bases from J; bases unmatched to any gene: 7. The length of the CDR3 is 14 residues. CDR3 residues: CASSEGARSGELFF. The CDR3 DNA is TGTGCCAGCAGCGAGGGGGCGCGGAGCGGGGAGCTGTTTTTT. Looking up the rest from reference TRBV5-6 and TRBJ2-2 gives the full variable domain: DAGVTQSPTHLIKTRGQQVTLRCSPKSGHDTVSWYQQALGQGPQFIFQYYEEEERQRGNFPDRFSGHQFPNYSSELNVNALLLGDSALYLCASSEGARSGELFFGEGSRLTVL.

The chain has TRBV5-4 and TRBJ1-2; perhaps TRBD1 as D (5 bases). CDR3 length: 13 amino acids. Germline-derived CDR1 and CDR2 are SGHNT and YYREEE (reference sequence). Trimming stripped 4 bases from V and 2 bases from J, with 9 bases between. CDR3 in DNA: TGTGCCAGCAGCCCGGGGGAGAACTATGGCTACACCTTC. Translating it yields CASSPGENYGYTF.

This clone has just a few counts. The chain joins TRBV7-2 to TRBJ1-5, with D unclear. The CDR3 spans 13 residues. V was shortened by 5 bases and J by 6 bases, with 11 bases between the two germline ends. The germline CDR1 and CDR2 sequences are SGHTA and FQGNSA. Here the CDR3 DNA reads TGTGCCAGCAGCCATGACGGGATTCAGCCCCAGCATTTT. It yields the protein CASSHDGIQPQHF.

The V and J genes are TRBV9 and TRBJ1-2, with TRBD1 matching 8 bases. V trimming: 0 bases; J trimming: 4 bases; junction bases outside the gene matches: 2. CDR1 and CDR2 from the germline V gene are SGDLS and YYNGEE. The CDR3 is made up of 14 amino acids. CDR3 sequence reads: CASSVGQGFYGYTF. The CDR3 bases are TGTGCCAGCAGCGTAGGACAGGGGTTCTATGGCTACACCTTC. Based on the CDR3 plus reference TRBV9 and TRBJ1-2, the full variable domain is DSGVTQTPKHLITATGQRVTLRCSPRSGDLSVYWYQQSLDQGLQFLIQYYNGEERAKGNILERFSAQQFPDLHSELNLSSLELGDSALYFCASSVGQGFYGYTFGSGTRLTVV.